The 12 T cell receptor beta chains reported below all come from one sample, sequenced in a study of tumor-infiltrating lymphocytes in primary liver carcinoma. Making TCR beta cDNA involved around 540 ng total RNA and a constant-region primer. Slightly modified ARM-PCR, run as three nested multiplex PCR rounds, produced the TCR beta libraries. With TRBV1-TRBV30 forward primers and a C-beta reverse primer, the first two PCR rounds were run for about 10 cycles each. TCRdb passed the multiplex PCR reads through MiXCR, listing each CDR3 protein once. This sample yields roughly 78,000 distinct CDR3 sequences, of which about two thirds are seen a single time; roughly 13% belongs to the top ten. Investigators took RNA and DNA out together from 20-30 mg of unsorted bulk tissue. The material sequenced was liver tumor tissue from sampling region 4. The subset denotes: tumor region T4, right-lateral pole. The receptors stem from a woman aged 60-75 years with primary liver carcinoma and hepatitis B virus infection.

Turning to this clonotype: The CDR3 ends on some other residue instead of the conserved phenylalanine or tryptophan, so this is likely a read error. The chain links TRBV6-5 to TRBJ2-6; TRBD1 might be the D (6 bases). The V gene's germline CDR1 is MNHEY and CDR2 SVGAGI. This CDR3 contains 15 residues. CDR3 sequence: CASSSRTAGADVLTL. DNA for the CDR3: TGTGCCAGCAGTTCTCGGACAGCTGGGGCCGACGTCCTGACTTTA.

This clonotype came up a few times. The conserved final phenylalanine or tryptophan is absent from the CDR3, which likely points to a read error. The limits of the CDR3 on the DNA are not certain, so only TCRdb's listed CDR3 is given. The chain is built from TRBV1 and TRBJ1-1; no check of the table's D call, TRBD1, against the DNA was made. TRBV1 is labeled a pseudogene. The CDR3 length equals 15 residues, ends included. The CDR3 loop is CTSSQSLQGTTEAFP.

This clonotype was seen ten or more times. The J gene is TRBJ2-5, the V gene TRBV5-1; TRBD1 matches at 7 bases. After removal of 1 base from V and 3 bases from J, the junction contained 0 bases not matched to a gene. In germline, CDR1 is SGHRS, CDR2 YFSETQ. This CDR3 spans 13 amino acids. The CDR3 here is CASSLQGEETQYF. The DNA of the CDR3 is TGCGCCAGCAGCTTGCAGGGGGAAGAGACCCAGTACTTC.

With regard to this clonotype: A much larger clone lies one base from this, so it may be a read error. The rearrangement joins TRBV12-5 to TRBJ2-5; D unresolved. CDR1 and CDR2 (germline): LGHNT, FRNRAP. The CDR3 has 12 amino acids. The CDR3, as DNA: TGTGTTAGTGGTTTGGTAGAAGAGACCCAGTACTTC. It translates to CVSGLVEETQYF.

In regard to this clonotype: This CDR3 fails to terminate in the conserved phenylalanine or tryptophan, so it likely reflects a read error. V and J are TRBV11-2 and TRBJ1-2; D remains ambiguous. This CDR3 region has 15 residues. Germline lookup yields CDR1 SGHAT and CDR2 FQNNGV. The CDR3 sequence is CASSLDPGAIYGYTL. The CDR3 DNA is TGTGCTAGCAGCTTAGATCCGGGAGCTATCTATGGCTACACCCTC.

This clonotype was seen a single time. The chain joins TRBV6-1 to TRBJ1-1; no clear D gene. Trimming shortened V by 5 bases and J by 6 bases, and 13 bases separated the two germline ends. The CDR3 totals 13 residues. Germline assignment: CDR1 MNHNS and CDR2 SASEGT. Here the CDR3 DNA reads TGTGCCAGCAGTTCCTACAGAGACGCTGAAGCTTTCTTT. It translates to CASSSYRDAEAFF.

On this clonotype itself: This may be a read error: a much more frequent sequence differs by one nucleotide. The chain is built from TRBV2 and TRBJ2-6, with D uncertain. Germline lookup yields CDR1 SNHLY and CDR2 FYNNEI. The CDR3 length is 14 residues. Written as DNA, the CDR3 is TGTCCCAGCAGTGGAAGCCCCGGGGCCAACGTCCTGACTTTC. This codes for CPSSGSPGANVLTF.

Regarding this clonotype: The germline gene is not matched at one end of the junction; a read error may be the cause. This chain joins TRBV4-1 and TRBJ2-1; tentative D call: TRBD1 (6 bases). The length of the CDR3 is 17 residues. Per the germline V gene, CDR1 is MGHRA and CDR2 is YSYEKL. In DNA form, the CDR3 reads TGCTCCAGCAGCCGCCACCCCCGACAGGCCCCTGGGAATGAGCAATTCTTC. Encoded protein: CSSSRHPRQAPGNEQFF.

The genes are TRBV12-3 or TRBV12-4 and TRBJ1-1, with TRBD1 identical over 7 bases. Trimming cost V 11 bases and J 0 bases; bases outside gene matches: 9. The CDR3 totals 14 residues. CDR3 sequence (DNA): TGTGCCCCCCCCGGGACAGTTATGAACACTGAAGCTTTCTTT. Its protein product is CAPPGTVMNTEAFF.

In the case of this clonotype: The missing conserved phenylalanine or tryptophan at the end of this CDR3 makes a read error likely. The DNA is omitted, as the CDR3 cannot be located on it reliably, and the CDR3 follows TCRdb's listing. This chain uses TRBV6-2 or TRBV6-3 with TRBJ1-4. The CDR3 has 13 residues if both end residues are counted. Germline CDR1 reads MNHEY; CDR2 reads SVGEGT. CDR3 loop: CASSYRPDGSMFL.

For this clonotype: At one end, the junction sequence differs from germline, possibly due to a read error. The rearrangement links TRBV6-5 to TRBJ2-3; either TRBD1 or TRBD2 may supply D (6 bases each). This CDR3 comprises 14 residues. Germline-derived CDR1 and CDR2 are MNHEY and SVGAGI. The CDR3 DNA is TGTGCCACTGGAGCTAGGGGGGCCACAGATACGCAGCAATTT. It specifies CATGARGATDTQQF.

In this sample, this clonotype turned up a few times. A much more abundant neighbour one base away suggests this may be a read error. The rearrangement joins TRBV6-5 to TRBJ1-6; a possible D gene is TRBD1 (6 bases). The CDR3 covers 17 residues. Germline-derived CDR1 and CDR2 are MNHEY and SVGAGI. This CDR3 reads CTTYPRTVSSYNSPLHF. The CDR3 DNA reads TGTACCACCTACCCCCGGACAGTGAGCTCCTATAATTCACCCCTCCACTTT.